The T cell receptor (beta chain) described here comes from a study of T-cell reconstitution after alpha-beta-depleted transplantation in children. Overall study results and limits: A year post-transplant, T-cell counts and diversity derived mostly from newly produced T cells. Several hundred graft clones that had expanded were reportedly the source of alpha-beta T cells about two months after transplant. Surviving recipient T cells and thymic progenitors produced the high day-60 TCRbeta diversity seen in some patients.

CDR3 length: 13 residues. CDR1 DFQATT and CDR2 SNEGSKA come from the germline V gene (reference sequence). V dropped 4 bases and J dropped 8; count of bases not matched to a gene: 8. The TCRbeta library incorporated unique molecular identifiers. TCRdb re-called the PCR reads through MiXCR, storing one row per CDR3 protein. The sample lists around 450,000 distinct CDR3 sequences, over 40% occurring once. This clonotype turned up a few times. Its antigen is unidentified. The sequencing used PBMCs, collected before TCRalphabeta/CD19-depleted stem cell transplant. This rearrangement joins TRBV20-1 to TRBJ2-1, with TRBD2 matching over 7 bases. The sequence was obtained from a girl aged 2 to 9 with aplastic anemia, due to receive a stem cell transplant. The CDR3 coding sequence is TGCAGTGCTATGGGCGGGAGAATGGATGAGCAGTTCTTC. It yields the protein CSAMGGRMDEQFF.